This TCR beta chain derives from a study of T cells after yellow fever vaccination. Generation of TCR cDNA used 5'RACE template switching (which added a universal primer site and UMIs). MiXCR, applied by TCRdb to the 5' RACE reads, yields one record per CDR3 protein. The table shows about 130,000 distinct CDR3 sequences, with under 9% occurring only once. In this sample, this clonotype turned up a few times. Its matching antigen is unknown. Study-level points and caveats: Sorted repertoires could include abundant contaminating clonotypes from bulk cells. Few clonotypes appeared in both CD4 and CD8 compartments. Weaker, the secondary response peaked sooner, at day 5 versus 15.

V shed 5 bases and J shed 4 bases, with 9 bases lying between them. In germline, CDR1 is SGHTA, CDR2 FQGTGA. This CDR3 has 13 amino acids. The sample in question was CD8+ T cells sorted from PBMCs, obtained on the day of the yellow fever booster vaccination. The clonotype originates from a young man who received the YFV17D yellow fever vaccine. This sequence joins TRBV7-3 and TRBJ2-1; no reliable D call. DNA for the CDR3: TGTGCCAGCAGCGCCCTTGGTTACAATGAGCAGTTCTTC. Its protein is CASSALGYNEQFF.